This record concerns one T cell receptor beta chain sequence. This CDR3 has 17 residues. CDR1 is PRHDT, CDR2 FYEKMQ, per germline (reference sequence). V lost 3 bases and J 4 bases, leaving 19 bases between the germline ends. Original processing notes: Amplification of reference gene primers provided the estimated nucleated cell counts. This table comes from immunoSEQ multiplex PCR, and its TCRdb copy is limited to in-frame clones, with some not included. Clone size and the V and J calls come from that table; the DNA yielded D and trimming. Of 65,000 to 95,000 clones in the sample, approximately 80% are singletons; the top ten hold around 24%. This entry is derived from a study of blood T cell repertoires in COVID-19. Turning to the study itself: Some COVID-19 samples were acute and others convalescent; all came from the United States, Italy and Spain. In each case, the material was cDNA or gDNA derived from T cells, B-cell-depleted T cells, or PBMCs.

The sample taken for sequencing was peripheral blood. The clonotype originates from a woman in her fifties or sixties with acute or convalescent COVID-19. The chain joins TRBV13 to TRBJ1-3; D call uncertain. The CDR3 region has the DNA TGTGCCAGCAGCTTCCGTTACTCGGGATTTGGGGGAAACACCATATATTTT. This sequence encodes CASSFRYSGFGGNTIYF. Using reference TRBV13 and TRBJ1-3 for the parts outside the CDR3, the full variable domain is AAGVIQSPRHLIKEKRETATLKCYPIPRHDTVYWYQQGPGQDPQFLISFYEKMQSDKGSIPDRFSAQQFSDYHSELNMSSLELGDSALYFCASSFRYSGFGGNTIYFGEGSWLTVV.